This TCR beta chain was recorded in a study of a mutant IDH1 vaccine in newly diagnosed glioma. Measured with immunoSEQ multiplex PCR; TCRdb has only the in-frame clones, and not every one. Here the sample spans 44,000 or so clones, roughly 79% being singletons. As for this clone: The antigen is undetermined.

Time point here: week 35, safety follow-up. Topical imiquimod was applied with each vaccine dose, which held 300 ug of mutant IDH1 20-mer peptide. Germline assignment: CDR1 SGHTA and CDR2 FQGNSA. This CDR3 is 13 amino acids long. Trimming removed 4 bases at V and 6 bases at J, with 11 bases between. The specimen comprised PBMCs, sampled from a glioma patient whose treatment included an IDH1 peptide vaccine. The chain couples TRBV7-2 to TRBJ2-3; D remains unclear. This TCR came from a woman aged 40 to 50 with glioma. Some clones in this sample may be carry-over from other donors' samples. Here the CDR3 DNA reads TGTGCCAGCAGCTCCCGGCTCGGGGATACGCAGTATTTT. Amino acids: CASSSRLGDTQYF.